The TCR beta chain under discussion was sequenced for a study of blood T cells in healthy people across ages. Study conclusions and caveats: Compared with aged donors, long-lived donors showed fewer expanded clones, suggesting selection. What prevented conclusive comparison of naive and antigen-experienced cells was that PBMCs were unsorted.

Combining a sample-barcoded 5' primer with a J-beta primer mix, a second PCR ran for 7 to 11 cycles. TCRdb redid the calling of the 5' RACE reads with MiXCR, one entry per CDR3 protein. The repertoire includes under 1,000,000 distinct CDR3 sequences, 35% to 60% of them detected once, and approximately 18% sits in the top ten. Trimming removed 5 bases from V and 3 bases from J, with 11 bases in between. CDR3 length: 13 residues. With respect to this clonotype: The antigen is not known.

Donors gave 9 to 10 milliliters of peripheral blood apiece. Whenever a sample was processed, at least 7 million PBMCs were isolated. V usage is TRBV12-3 or TRBV12-4 and J usage is TRBJ2-7, with TRBD1 as a possible D gene (6 bases). This clonotype was obtained from an elderly man in good health. Sequenced sample: blood. CDR3 loop: CASSRAQGYEQYF. DNA of the CDR3: TGTGCCAGCAGTCGCGCACAGGGCTACGAGCAGTACTTC.